This T cell receptor beta chain was sequenced in a study of cytomegalovirus exposure and HLA in healthy donors. The PCR was carried out with 60 Vbeta primers and 13 Jbeta primers. The assay was immunoSEQ multiplex PCR, and TCRdb's table has in-frame clones only and misses some. The profile shows approximately 180,000 clones, around 75% of them singletons. Of note for this clone: Its antigen is not identified.

Germline CDR1 reads SGHRS; CDR2 reads YFSETQ. V was pared by 3 bases and J by 4 bases, with 9 bases between. The CDR3 has 13 amino acids. Study outcomes and limitations: An analysis that came later showed most CMV-associated TCR beta chains appearing HLA-restricted.

The sample taken for sequencing was PBMCs. The chain joins TRBV5-1 to TRBJ2-3; no clear D. The source is a woman aged 45-65 years in good health and CMV-seronegative. Written as DNA, the CDR3 is TGCGCCAGCAGCTACCCGGGTTCAGATACGCAGTATTTT. Protein sequence: CASSYPGSDTQYF.